This T cell receptor (beta chain) was captured by sequencing in a study of T cells in Graves' hyperthyroidism and ophthalmopathy. As for the study in general: Peripheral blood was collected at initial diagnosis, before any treatment. Study outcomes and limitations: Blood also carried most thyroid clonotypes expanded above 0.001.

This CDR3 is built from 18 residues. Germline V lookup: CDR1 LGHDT, CDR2 YNNKEL (reference sequence). V was clipped by 1 base and J by 2 bases, with 17 bases between them. Template material for amplifying TCR beta CDR3 regions consisted of RNA transcripts. Researchers ran a first-round RT-PCR on the TCR CDR3 using the HTBI primer set. TCRdb redid the calling of the multiplex PCR reads with MiXCR, one entry per CDR3 protein. The table shows about 560,000 distinct CDR3 sequences, with around 15% occurring only once. As for this clonotype: The antigen is unknown.

The sequencing input was blood. The rearrangement links TRBV3-1 to TRBJ2-2; the D is unclear. This clonotype was sampled from a woman between 35 and 50 years old with Graves' hyperthyroidism. The CDR3 DNA reads TGTGCCAGCAGCCAAGTCGATTTGGCGGAAACTAACACCGGGGAGCTGTTTTTT. This sequence encodes CASSQVDLAETNTGELFF.